The rows below give T cell receptor beta chains drawn from one sample of a study of neoadjuvant anti-PD-1 for oral cavity cancer. The data were produced by immunoSEQ multiplex PCR, yet TCRdb's version contains in-frame clones alone and is incomplete. The data contain roughly 15,000 clones, approximately 35% of them seen just once; the ten biggest clones take up around 40%. Here the sequenced sample was tumor tissue, taken after nivolumab (anti-PD-1) treatment. The receptor set was obtained from a person aged 35-80 years with oral cavity squamous cell carcinoma. CDR3s include the opening cysteine and the closing phenylalanine or tryptophan. D genes are given only for firm matches. Clone size, where shown, is once, few, many, or a class for clones that have expanded.

V gene	D gene	clone size	J gene	CDR3 DNA	CDR3 protein
TRBV11-2	NA	few	TRBJ2-5	TGTGCCAGCAGCTTAGTCACCGGAGAGACCCAGTACTTC	CASSLVTGETQYF
TRBV28	NA	NA	TRBJ2-7	TGTGCCAGCAGTTTATTAGGGGAGCAGTACTTC	CASSLLGEQYF
TRBV4-3	NA	NA	TRBJ1-2	TGCGCCAGCAGCCAAGAGGTGACAGACCTCTATGGCTACACCTTC	CASSQEVTDLYGYTF
TRBV7-9	NA	NA	TRBJ2-1	TGTGCCAGCAGCTTAGAGACGAGTGAGCAGTTCTTC	CASSLETSEQFF
TRBV5-1	NA	NA	TRBJ2-1	TGCGCCAGCAGTGCCACTAGTTATGAGCAGTTCTTC	CASSATSYEQFF
TRBV18	NA	NA	TRBJ2-2	TGTGCCAGCTCAGGTCAATTCGACACCGGGGAGCTGTTTTTT	CASSGQFDTGELFF
TRBV7-2	NA	few	TRBJ2-1	TGTGCCAGCAGCGTATTGAGCTCCTACAATGAGCAGTTCTTC	CASSVLSSYNEQFF
TRBV5-1	NA	few	TRBJ2-3	TGCGCCAGCAGCAGCGTCAGAGCAGATACGCAGTATTTT	CASSSVRADTQYF
TRBV10-3	NA	NA	TRBJ2-5	TGTGCCATCAGTGAGTCGACTCGCGGGACAGCTAAAGAGACCCAGTACTTC	CAISESTRGTAKETQYF
TRBV5-1	NA	few	TRBJ1-2	TGCGCCAGCAGCGAGCGTACCTCGTCTAACTATGGCTACACCTTC	CASSERTSSNYGYTF
TRBV5-1	TRBD2	NA	TRBJ2-1	TGCGCCAGCAGCGCTGGACTAGCGGGGGGGCGGTTGGATGAGCAGTTCTTC	CASSAGLAGGRLDEQFF
TRBV28	NA	few	TRBJ1-6	TGTGCCAGCAGTTTAGGGGACACCAGTTCGGATTATAATTCACCCCTCCACTTT	CASSLGDTSSDYNSPLHF
TRBV4-1	TRBD2	NA	TRBJ2-3	TGCGCCAGCAGCCCCTTAGCGGGGGGGCCGACAGATACGCAGTATTTT	CASSPLAGGPTDTQYF
TRBV9	TRBD2	NA	TRBJ2-1	TGTGCCAGCAGCCCCCGGGTGGCGGGGGGGGGAAATGAGCAGTTCTTC	CASSPRVAGGGNEQFF
TRBV2	NA	few	TRBJ2-5	TGTGCCAGCAGTGGTGGGGGGGCAGGCGAGACCCAGTACTTC	CASSGGGAGETQYF
TRBV2	TRBD2	few	TRBJ2-1	TGTGCCAGTTGGAGACTAGCGGGGGGCCTGGGGAGTGAGCAGTTCTTC	CASWRLAGGLGSEQFF
TRBV4-3	NA	few	TRBJ2-2	TGCGCCAGCAGCCAGCCGTCCGGGATGAACACCGGGGAGCTGTTTTTT	CASSQPSGMNTGELFF
TRBV9	NA	few	TRBJ2-1	TGTGCCAGCAGCGTTCCTGGCGGGGGCTTGAATGAGCAGTTCTTC	CASSVPGGGLNEQFF
TRBV6-5	NA	few	TRBJ1-5	TGTGCCAGCAGTTACTCGACCAGGGTTCGTCAGCCCCAGCATTTT	CASSYSTRVRQPQHF
TRBV21-1	NA	NA	TRBJ2-3	TGTGCCAGCAGCAAAGGGGGGACCTTAAAAGATACGCAGTATTTT	CASSKGGTLKDTQYF
TRBV19	NA	NA	TRBJ1-1	TGTGCCAGTAGTATGCCTTACAACGGGAACACTGAAGCTTTCTTT	CASSMPYNGNTEAFF
TRBV7-2	NA	NA	TRBJ1-1	TGTGCCAGCAGCTTAACAGACACTGAAGCTTTCTTT	CASSLTDTEAFF
TRBV9	TRBD2	NA	TRBJ2-5	TGTGCCAGCAGCGTAGGACTAGCATACGGAGCTGGGGAGACCCAGTACTTC	CASSVGLAYGAGETQYF
TRBV11-3	NA	NA	TRBJ2-3	TGTGCCAGCAGCCTGGCGGGCACAGATACGCAGTATTTT	CASSLAGTDTQYF
TRBV4-2	TRBD2	NA	TRBJ2-5	TGTGCCAGCAGCCAAGATCGGGGGGGCCAAGAGACCCAGTACTTC	CASSQDRGGQETQYF
TRBV27	TRBD1	few	TRBJ2-3	TGTGCCAGCACCTACCTTGGGACAGGGAACGCAGATACGCAGTATTTT	CASTYLGTGNADTQYF
TRBV7-9	TRBD1	many	TRBJ2-3	TGTGCCAGCAGAGTAGGGGGACAGTCTGCCGCAGATACGCAGTATTTT	CASRVGGQSAADTQYF
TRBV2	NA	NA	TRBJ1-5	TGTGCCAGCAGTGAACACCCTCGTGAGCCCCAGCATTTT	CASSEHPREPQHF
TRBV5-1	TRBD1	NA	TRBJ2-7	TGCGCCAGCAGCTTGGGGACAGGGGCCCCGTTCTCCTACGAGCAGTACTTC	CASSLGTGAPFSYEQYF
TRBV30	NA	NA	TRBJ2-1	TGTGCCTGGATTCCGGGAGCTTTCGAGCAGTTCTTC	CAWIPGAFEQFF
TRBV6-5	NA	NA	TRBJ2-3	TGTGCCAGCACCCCAATCCCAGGCACAGATACGCAGTATTTT	CASTPIPGTDTQYF
TRBV19	NA	NA	TRBJ1-1	TGTGCCAGTAGTATAAGTAAGGACACTGAAGCTTTCTTT	CASSISKDTEAFF
TRBV7-2	NA	few	TRBJ2-1	TGTGCCAGCAGCTTGCACAGGGCGAACAATGAGCAGTTCTTC	CASSLHRANNEQFF
TRBV6-5	NA	NA	TRBJ1-2	TGTGCCAGCAGTTACGAACGCCGGGACACCTATGGCTACACCTTC	CASSYERRDTYGYTF
TRBV27	NA	medium-sized	TRBJ2-3	TGTGCCAGCAAAGGGCGTGCGAGGAGGACAGATACGCAGTATTTT	CASKGRARRTDTQYF
TRBV2	NA	few	TRBJ1-6	TGTGCCAGCAGTGAAGCAATGGGGGCACGGTCACCCCTCCACTTT	CASSEAMGARSPLHF
TRBV5-4	NA	NA	TRBJ2-7	TGTGCCAGCAGACGCCAGGGTACCTACGAGCAGTACTTC	CASRRQGTYEQYF
TRBV7-2	NA	NA	TRBJ2-1	TGTGCCAGCAGCTTAGGCCACTACAATGAGCAGTTCTTC	CASSLGHYNEQFF
TRBV5-6	NA	NA	TRBJ2-7	TGTGCCAGCAGCCTCCCCGGGCCCTACGAGCAGTACTTC	CASSLPGPYEQYF
TRBV9	TRBD2	NA	TRBJ2-2	TGTGCCAGCAGCGTAGCTGGGGGGGTATCCGGGGAGCTGTTTTTT	CASSVAGGVSGELFF
TRBV28	TRBD1	NA	TRBJ2-5	TGTGCCAGCAGCCCTTTCGGGACAGGGCATCTCGAGACCCAGTACTTC	CASSPFGTGHLETQYF
TRBV29-1	NA	NA	TRBJ2-1	TGCAGCGTCCGCGGCAGGGAAGGGGTAATTAATGAGCAGTTCTTC	CSVRGREGVINEQFF
TRBV6-1	NA	NA	TRBJ2-7	TGTGCCAGCAGCCCGGGACGGATTACTTACGAGCAGTACTTC	CASSPGRITYEQYF
TRBV2	TRBD1	NA	TRBJ2-7	TGTGCCAGCAGTAGGCCGGGACAGGCCTACGAGCAGTACTTC	CASSRPGQAYEQYF
TRBV9	NA	NA	TRBJ2-5	TGTGCCAGCAGTGAACTAGGGCTGATTGGTGAGACCCAGTACTTC	CASSELGLIGETQYF
TRBV14	NA	NA	TRBJ1-2	TGTGCCAGCAGCCAAGATGCGGGGGGAAGAGGCTACACCTTC	CASSQDAGGRGYTF
TRBV5-4	TRBD1	NA	TRBJ2-1	TGTGCCAGCAGCCCACCCCGCGGACAGGGTATGAATGAGCAGTTCTTC	CASSPPRGQGMNEQFF
TRBV5-4	TRBD1	NA	TRBJ1-1	TGTGCCAGCAGCTACCCCGGACAGGTTAACACTGAAGCTTTCTTT	CASSYPGQVNTEAFF